These 19 T cell receptor beta chains originate from one sample sequenced in a study of cytomegalovirus exposure and HLA in healthy donors (dated by TCRdb to about 2017). Library construction relied on the immunoSEQ multiplex PCR assay. TCRdb limited this immuneACCESS table to in-frame rearrangements with V and J called. A share of clones is missing; checked studies link under half to unresolved V genes, and the rest is unexplained. This sample comprises 200,000 to 300,000 clones, about 88% of them detected only once. The ten largest clonotypes hold 12% of the sample. The specimen was PBMCs. Source of these receptors: a man aged 18 to 30 in good health and CMV-seropositive.

The chain combines TRBV18 with TRBJ1-1; possibly TRBD1 for D (5 bases). Trimming took off 0 bases at V and 4 bases at J, with 6 bases between the two ends. This CDR3 has 13 amino acids. CDR1 and CDR2 (germline): KGHSH, LQKENI. The CDR3 is CASSPPGPTEAFF. CDR3 nucleotide sequence: TGTGCCAGCTCACCACCGGGGCCCACTGAAGCTTTCTTT.

The chain has TRBV5-1 and TRBJ1-5; 12 bases fit TRBD1. The V and J ends lost 4 bases and 6 bases, in that order; junction bases with no gene match: 11. In germline, CDR1 is SGHRS, CDR2 YFSETQ. CDR3 length: 17 residues. CDR3 sequence: CASSPAPGQGAGQPQHF. CDR3 in DNA: TGCGCCAGCAGCCCGGCCCCGGGACAGGGGGCGGGTCAGCCCCAGCATTTT.

This chain links TRBV27 with TRBJ1-4; TRBD1 might be the D (5 bases). The CDR3 extends over 15 amino acids. Per the germline V gene, CDR1 is MNHEY and CDR2 is SMNVEV (reference sequence). Trimming took 5 bases from V and 2 from J, leaving 12 bases between them. In DNA form, the CDR3 reads TGTGCCAGCAGTATAAGGGGTTGGACTAATGAAAAACTGTTTTTT. It is translated as CASSIRGWTNEKLFF.

The chain employs TRBV7-9 and TRBJ2-2; the D gene is possibly TRBD1 (6 bases). V lost 4 bases and J 2 bases, leaving 8 bases between the germline ends. CDR3 size: 14 residues. From germline, CDR1 is SEHNR and CDR2 FQNEAQ (reference sequence). CDR3 in amino acids: CASSSQGNTGELFF. In DNA, the CDR3 is TGTGCCAGCAGCTCACAGGGTAACACCGGGGAGCTGTTTTTT. The variable domain in full, with the rest retrieved from reference TRBV7-9 and TRBJ2-2, is DTGVSQNPRHKITKRGQNVTFRCDPISEHNRLYWYRQTLGQGPEFLTYFQNEAQLEKSRLLSDRFSAERPKGSFSTLEIQRTEQGDSAMYLCASSSQGNTGELFFGEGSRLTVL.

The chain employs TRBV29-1 and TRBJ2-7; TRBD2 aligns across 11 bases. CDR3 length equals 14 residues. From germline, CDR1 is SQVTM and CDR2 ANQGSEA. J gave up 5 bases and V 4 bases, and 7 bases lay outside the gene matches. CDR3 amino acids: CSVGAASGRNEQYF. CDR3 DNA: TGCAGCGTTGGGGCGGCTAGCGGGAGGAACGAGCAGTACTTC.

The chain links TRBV30 to TRBJ2-7, with D possibly TRBD1 on 5 matching bases. Looked up from germline, CDR1 is GTSNPN and CDR2 is SVGIG (reference sequence). CDR3 length: 13 residues. Trimming took off 1 base at V and 5 bases at J, with 12 bases between the two ends. As DNA, the CDR3 is TGTGCCTGGAGTGGAGGTTTAGGGGACGAGCAGTACTTC. Protein: CAWSGGLGDEQYF.

The chain uses TRBV28 and TRBJ2-7; either TRBD1 or TRBD2 may supply D (5 bases each). Per germline, CDR1 MDHEN and CDR2 SYDVKM. The CDR3 covers 13 residues. Trimming pared 9 bases from V and 0 bases from J, leaving 12 bases between. The CDR3 spells CASRDRGSYEQYF. CDR3 coding DNA: TGTGCCAGTAGGGACCGAGGCTCCTACGAGCAGTACTTC.

The chain has TRBV9 and TRBJ2-3, with a possible D match to TRBD2 (6 bases). Germline V gene sequence: CDR1 SGDLS, CDR2 YYNGEE. V was cut by 2 bases and J by 2 bases, with 18 bases left in between. CDR3 length: 17 amino acids. The CDR3 is CASSVGAGGLNTDTQYF. CDR3 in DNA: TGTGCCAGCAGCGTTGGGGCCGGAGGGTTGAACACAGATACGCAGTATTTT.

V is TRBV28 and J is TRBJ1-5, with 7 bases lining up with TRBD1. The CDR3 is 15 residues long. The germline V gene has CDR1 MDHEN and CDR2 SYDVKM. The J segment lost 5 bases and the V segment lost 6 bases, leaving 10 bases of the junction unmatched. CDR3 region: CASSPRQGGDQPQHF. CDR3 coding DNA: TGTGCCAGCAGCCCAAGACAGGGAGGAGATCAGCCCCAGCATTTT.

The genes are TRBV28 and TRBJ2-7, with a tentative D call TRBD2 (5 bases). The CDR3 consists of 12 residues. The V end lost 2 bases, the J end lost 7 bases, and 9 bases lay between the germline ends. In germline, CDR1 is MDHEN, CDR2 SYDVKM. The CDR3 is CASSLPSGEQYF. The CDR3 region has the DNA TGTGCCAGCAGTTTACCCAGCGGAGAGCAGTACTTC. Drawing the rest from reference TRBV28 and TRBJ2-7, the complete variable domain is DVKVTQSSRYLVKRTGEKVFLECVQDMDHENMFWYRQDPGLGLRLIYFSYDVKMKEKGDIPEGYSVSREKKERFSLILESASTNQTSMYLCASSLPSGEQYFGPGTRLTVT.

This chain joins TRBV18 and TRBJ2-5; the D is unclear. Germline CDR1 and CDR2: KGHSH and LQKENI. Trimming removed 3 bases from V and 4 bases from J, with 12 bases in between. There are 14 residues in the CDR3. The CDR3 DNA follows: TGTGCCAGCTCACCCCAATCCCTCGGAGAGACCCAGTACTTC. This translates into CASSPQSLGETQYF.

This clone was seen only a few times. CDR3 in amino acids: CSVWTGDLYEQYF. For the CDR3, the DNA is TGCAGCGTCTGGACAGGGGACTTATACGAGCAGTACTTC. J is TRBJ2-7 and V is TRBV29-1, with 9 bases matching TRBD1. Per the germline V gene, CDR1 is SQVTM and CDR2 is ANQGSEA. The CDR3 contains 13 residues. After removal of 6 bases from V and 4 bases from J, the junction contained 7 bases not matched to a gene.

J is TRBJ1-2 and V is TRBV15, with D possibly matching TRBD1 (5 bases). V shed 1 base and J shed 7 bases, with 10 bases lying between them. The CDR3 totals 13 residues. Germline-derived CDR1 and CDR2 are LNHNV and YYDKDF (reference sequence). CDR3 nucleotide sequence: TGTGCCACCAGCAGAGGGGGGAGGGCTGGCTACACCTTC. Its translation is CATSRGGRAGYTF. The variable domain in full, completed from reference TRBV15 and TRBJ1-2, reads DAMVIQNPRYQVTQFGKPVTLSCSQTLNHNVMYWYQQKSSQAPKLLFHYYDKDFNNEADTPDNFQSRRPNTSFCFLDIRSPGLGDTAMYLCATSRGGRAGYTFGSGTRLTVV.

This clone has a single count. In DNA, the CDR3 is TGTGCCAGCAGCTTACTTACTACAGCACTAGCGGGAGCGAGCGGCTTGACCGGGGAGCTGTTTTTT. It codes for CASSLLTTALAGASGLTGELFF. The chain recombines TRBV7-8 with TRBJ2-2; 11 nucleotides match TRBD2. The J segment lost 5 bases and the V segment lost 2 bases, leaving 22 bases of the junction unmatched. CDR3 length: 22 amino acids. Germline loops: CDR1 SGHVS, CDR2 FQNEAQ.

This sequence joins TRBV5-4 and TRBJ2-5, with TRBD2 matching 9 bases. The germline CDR1 and CDR2 sequences are SGHNT and YYREEE (reference sequence). The CDR3 runs to 15 residues. The junction had 9 bases not matched to a gene; V was cut back by 4 bases and J by 5 bases. CDR3 in amino acids: CASSILLAGVETQYF. The CDR3 region has the DNA TGTGCCAGCAGCATATTACTAGCGGGCGTGGAGACCCAGTACTTC.

This chain uses TRBV5-1 with TRBJ2-3; 8 bases align to TRBD2. CDR1 and CDR2 from the germline V gene are SGHRS and YFSETQ. The V gene end was trimmed by 5 bases and the J gene end by 5 bases; junction bases not matched to a gene: 13. The CDR3 sequence is 16 residues long. The CDR3 DNA reads as TGCGCCAGCAGGGGGGACCCGGGACTAGTAGTAGATACGCAGTATTTT. Translation gives CASRGDPGLVVDTQYF.

The chain combines TRBV5-1 with TRBJ1-1; 9 bases are a match to TRBD1. The V and J ends lost 4 bases and 1 base, in that order; junction bases with no gene match: 2. The germline gives CDR1 SGHRS, CDR2 YFSETQ. The CDR3 spans 14 residues. The CDR3 nucleotides read TGCGCCAGCAGCCGGGACAGGGCGAACACTGAAGCTTTCTTT. As protein: CASSRDRANTEAFF.

The gene calls are TRBV7-6 and TRBJ2-3; D is uncertain. With 2 bases removed from V and 1 base from J, the gap between germline ends came to 13 bases. The V gene's germline CDR1 is SGHVS and CDR2 FNYEAQ. The CDR3 is 16 amino acids. The CDR3 loop reads CASSLTGGPGTDTQYF. CDR3 coding DNA: TGTGCCAGCAGCTTAACTGGTGGGCCCGGCACAGATACGCAGTATTTT.

The chain employs TRBV29-1 and TRBJ1-1; the match to TRBD1 covers 7 bases. CDR1 and CDR2 from the germline V gene are SQVTM and ANQGSEA. The CDR3 is made up of 15 amino acids. The ends lost 5 bases at V and 3 bases at J; junction bases unmatched: 12. Here the CDR3 reads CSVRPRGGAYTEAFF. The CDR3 DNA reads as TGCAGCGTTCGACCCAGGGGGGGGGCGTACACTGAAGCTTTCTTT.